These 11 T cell receptor beta chains share one sample of origin, sequenced in a study of blood T cell repertoires in COVID-19. Sequencing was performed with immunoSEQ multiplex PCR; in TCRdb, only in-frame clones are kept and a portion is missing. The sample yields under 200,000 clones, 89% seen once. Sequencing was done on a sample of PBMCs or T cells enriched from blood (not recorded which). The source is a woman aged 18-29 years who had recovered from COVID-19.

The rearrangement uses TRBV30 and TRBJ2-1, with 12 nucleotides matching TRBD2. J lost 9 bases, V lost 0 bases, and 6 bases had no gene match. The CDR3 has 15 residues. Germline V CDR1 and CDR2: GTSNPN, SVGIG (reference sequence). The CDR3 DNA reads as TGTGCCTGGAGTGTGCTAGCGGGGGGGCCAGGTGAGCAGTTCTTC. Translation: CAWSVLAGGPGEQFF.

This clone was found a few times. This chain uses TRBV2 with TRBJ2-5, with 8 bases identical to TRBD1. This CDR3 is 13 amino acids long. Germline lookup yields CDR1 SNHLY and CDR2 FYNNEI. The V gene end was trimmed by 8 bases and the J gene end by 5 bases; junction bases not matched to a gene: 7. As DNA, the CDR3 is TGTGCCAGCCAGCTGGACAGGGCCGAGACCCAGTACTTC. Encoded protein: CASQLDRAETQYF.

CDR3 bases: TGTGCCTGGACCGCTTACAGGGCGGCGACCCAGTACTTC. It encodes CAWTAYRAATQYF. The rearrangement links TRBV30 to TRBJ2-5, with D perhaps TRBD1 (6 bases). CDR1 is GTSNPN and CDR2 is SVGIG in the germline V gene (reference sequence). The CDR3 sequence is 13 residues long. V was pared by 4 bases and J by 7 bases, with 16 bases between.

On this clone itself: The sample holds other DNA sequences that translate to the same CDR3. J is TRBJ1-2 and V is TRBV28, with 8 positions matching TRBD1. CDR3 length equals 13 residues. The germline V gene has CDR1 MDHEN and CDR2 SYDVKM. The V segment lost 5 bases and the J segment 4 bases; nucleotides outside the gene matches: 3. For the CDR3, the DNA is TGTGCCAGCAGTCTTACAGGGGGCTATGGCTACACCTTC. Its translation: CASSLTGGYGYTF.

V and J are TRBV28 and TRBJ1-2, with a weak D call TRBD1 (5 bases). Trimming cost V 7 bases and J 4 bases, with 16 bases left between them. Germline CDR1 and CDR2: MDHEN and SYDVKM. There are 14 residues in the CDR3. The CDR3, as DNA: TGTGCCAGCACGCTGGGGGGAAGATCCTATGGCTACACCTTC. Encoded protein: CASTLGGRSYGYTF.

This chain connects TRBV7-9 to TRBJ1-5; TRBD1 might be the D (6 bases). CDR3 size: 16 residues. The V gene's germline CDR1 is SEHNR and CDR2 FQNEAQ (reference sequence). The germline V and J ends were trimmed by 5 bases and 1 base, with 15 bases remaining between them. CDR3: CASSITGKGSNQPQHF. The CDR3 coding sequence is TGTGCCAGCAGCATCACAGGGAAAGGGAGCAATCAGCCCCAGCATTTT.

The gene calls are TRBV2 and TRBJ1-2; 8 positions match TRBD1. The CDR3 totals 13 residues. CDR1 and CDR2 from the germline V gene are SNHLY and FYNNEI. The J segment lost 6 bases and the V segment lost 11 bases, leaving 11 bases of the junction unmatched. Here the CDR3 reads CAGRQGSKDGYTF. The CDR3 region has the DNA TGTGCCGGAAGACAGGGGTCTAAAGATGGCTACACCTTC.

This sequence joins TRBV20-1 and TRBJ2-7; no firm D call. The CDR3 sequence is 11 residues long. Between the trimmed V and J ends, which lost 3 bases and 4 bases, there was a span of 7 bases. Germline V lookup: CDR1 DFQATT, CDR2 SNEGSKA (reference sequence). This CDR3 reads CSASAVYEQYF. For the CDR3, the DNA is TGCAGTGCTAGCGCAGTTTACGAGCAGTACTTC.

V gene TRBV9 combines with J gene TRBJ2-1; TRBD2 agrees at 7 bases. Germline V lookup: CDR1 SGDLS, CDR2 YYNGEE. The CDR3 contains 15 residues. V was pared by 0 bases and J by 5 bases, with 5 bases of the junction left unmatched. This CDR3 reads CASSVEGAGNNEQFF. For the CDR3, the DNA is TGTGCCAGCAGCGTAGAGGGAGCGGGAAACAATGAGCAGTTCTTC.

This clone came up once. The rearrangement joins TRBV4-2 to TRBJ1-2, with TRBD1 matching over 7 bases. CDR1 and CDR2 (germline): LGHNA, YNFKEQ. Trimming removed 2 bases from V and 4 bases from J; junction bases left unmatched: 7. This CDR3 contains 15 residues. The CDR3 nucleotides read TGTGCCAGCAGCCAAAGTACAGGGGAAAGCTATGGCTACACCTTC. As protein: CASSQSTGESYGYTF.

The genes are TRBV5-1 and TRBJ2-7, with a weak D call TRBD1 (6 bases). Deletions cut 5 bases from V and 2 bases from J, with 14 bases between. The CDR3 spans 14 residues. Germline lookup yields CDR1 SGHRS and CDR2 YFSETQ. The CDR3 region has the DNA TGCGCCAGCAGAGACGACAGGACCCCCTACGAGCAGTACTTC. This translates into CASRDDRTPYEQYF.